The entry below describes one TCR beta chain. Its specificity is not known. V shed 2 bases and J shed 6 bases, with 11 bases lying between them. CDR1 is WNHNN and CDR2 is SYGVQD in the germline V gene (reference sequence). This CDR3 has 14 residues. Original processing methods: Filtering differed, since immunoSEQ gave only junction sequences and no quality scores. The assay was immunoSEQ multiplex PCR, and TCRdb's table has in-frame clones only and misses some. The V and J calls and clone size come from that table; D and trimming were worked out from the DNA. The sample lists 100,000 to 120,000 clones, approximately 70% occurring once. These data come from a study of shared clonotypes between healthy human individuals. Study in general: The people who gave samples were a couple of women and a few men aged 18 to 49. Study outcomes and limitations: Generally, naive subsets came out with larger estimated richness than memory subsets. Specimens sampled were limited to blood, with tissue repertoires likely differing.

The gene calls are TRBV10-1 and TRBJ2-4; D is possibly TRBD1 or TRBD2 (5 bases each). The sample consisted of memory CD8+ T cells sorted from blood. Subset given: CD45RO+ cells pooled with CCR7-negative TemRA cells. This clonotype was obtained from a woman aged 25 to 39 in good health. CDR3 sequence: CASSEDPRGNIQYF. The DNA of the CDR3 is TGCGCCAGCAGTGAGGATCCGAGGGGAAACATTCAGTACTTC.